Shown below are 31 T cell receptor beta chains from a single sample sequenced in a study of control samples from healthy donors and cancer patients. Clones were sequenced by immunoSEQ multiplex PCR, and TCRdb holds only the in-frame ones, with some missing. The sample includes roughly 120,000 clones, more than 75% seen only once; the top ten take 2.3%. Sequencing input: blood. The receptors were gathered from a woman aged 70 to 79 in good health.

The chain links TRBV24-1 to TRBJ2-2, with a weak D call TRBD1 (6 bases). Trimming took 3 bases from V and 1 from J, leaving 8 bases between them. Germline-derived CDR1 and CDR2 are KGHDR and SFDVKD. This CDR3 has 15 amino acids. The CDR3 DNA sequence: TGTGCCACCAGTGATCTCAGGGGGAACACCGGGGAGCTGTTTTTT. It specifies CATSDLRGNTGELFF.

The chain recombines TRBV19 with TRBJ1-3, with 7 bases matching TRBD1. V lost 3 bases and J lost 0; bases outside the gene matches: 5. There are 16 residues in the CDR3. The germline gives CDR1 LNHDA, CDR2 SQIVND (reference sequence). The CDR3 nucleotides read TGTGCCAGTAGTATTTCGTGGACAGGCTCTGGAAACACCATATATTTT. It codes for CASSISWTGSGNTIYF.

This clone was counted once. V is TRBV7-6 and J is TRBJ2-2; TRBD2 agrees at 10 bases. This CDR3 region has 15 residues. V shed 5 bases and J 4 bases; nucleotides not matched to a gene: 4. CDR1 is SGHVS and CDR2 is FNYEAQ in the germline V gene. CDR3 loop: CASSQRGGFTGELFF. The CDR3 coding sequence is TGTGCCAGCAGCCAGCGGGGGGGTTTCACCGGGGAGCTGTTTTTT.

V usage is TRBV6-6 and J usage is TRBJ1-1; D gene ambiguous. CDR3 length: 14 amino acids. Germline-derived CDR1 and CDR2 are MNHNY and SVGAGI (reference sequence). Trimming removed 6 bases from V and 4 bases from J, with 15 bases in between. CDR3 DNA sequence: TGTGCCAGCAGCCCCGCTGGGAGAGGCACTGAAGCTTTCTTT. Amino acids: CASSPAGRGTEAFF.

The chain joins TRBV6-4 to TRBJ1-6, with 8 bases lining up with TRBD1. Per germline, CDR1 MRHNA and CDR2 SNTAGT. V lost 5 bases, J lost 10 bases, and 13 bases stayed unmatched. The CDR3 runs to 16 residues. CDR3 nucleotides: TGTGCCAGCAGTCCAACTGGACAGGGTTGGGGGTCACCCCTCCACTTT. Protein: CASSPTGQGWGSPLHF.

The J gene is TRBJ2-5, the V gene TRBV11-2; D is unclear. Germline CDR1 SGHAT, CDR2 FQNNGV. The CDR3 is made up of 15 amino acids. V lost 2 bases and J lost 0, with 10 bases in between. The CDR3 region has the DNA TGTGCCAGCAGCTTACCGACGGGCAACCAAGAGACCCAGTACTTC. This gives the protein CASSLPTGNQETQYF.

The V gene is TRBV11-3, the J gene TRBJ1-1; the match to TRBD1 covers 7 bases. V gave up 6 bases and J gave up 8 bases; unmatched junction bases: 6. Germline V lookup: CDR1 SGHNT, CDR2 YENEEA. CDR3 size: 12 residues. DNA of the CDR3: TGTGCCAGCAGTTCCGACAGGGAAGAAGCTTTCTTT. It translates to CASSSDREEAFF.

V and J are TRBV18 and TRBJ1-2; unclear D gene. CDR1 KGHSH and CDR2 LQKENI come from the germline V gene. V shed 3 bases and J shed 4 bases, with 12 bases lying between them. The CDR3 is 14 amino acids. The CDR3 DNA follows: TGTGCCAGCTCACCCGGATCCACCGCCTATGGCTACACCTTC. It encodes CASSPGSTAYGYTF.

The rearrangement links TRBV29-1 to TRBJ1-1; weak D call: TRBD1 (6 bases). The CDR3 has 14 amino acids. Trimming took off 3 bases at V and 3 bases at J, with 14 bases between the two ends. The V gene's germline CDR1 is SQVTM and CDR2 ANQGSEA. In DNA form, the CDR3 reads TGCAGCGTTGACCCGAGGGGGTTTGACACTGAAGCTTTCTTT. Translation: CSVDPRGFDTEAFF.

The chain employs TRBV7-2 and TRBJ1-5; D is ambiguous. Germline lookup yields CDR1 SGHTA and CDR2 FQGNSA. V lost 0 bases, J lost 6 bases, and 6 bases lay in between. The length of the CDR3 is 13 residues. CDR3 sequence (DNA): TGTGCCAGCAGCTTAGCGCCCGTTCAGCCCCAGCATTTT. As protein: CASSLAPVQPQHF. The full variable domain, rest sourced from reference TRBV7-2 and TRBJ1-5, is GAGVSQSPSNKVTEKGKDVELRCDPISGHTALYWYRQSLGQGLEFLIYFQGNSAPDKSGLPSDRFSAERTGGSVSTLTIQRTQQEDSAVYLCASSLAPVQPQHFGDGTRLSIL.

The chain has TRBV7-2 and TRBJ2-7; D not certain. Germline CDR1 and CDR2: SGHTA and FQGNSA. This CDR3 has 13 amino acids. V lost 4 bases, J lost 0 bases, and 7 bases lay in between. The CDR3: CASSSTSSYEQYF. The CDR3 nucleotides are TGTGCCAGCAGCTCGACCAGCTCCTACGAGCAGTACTTC.

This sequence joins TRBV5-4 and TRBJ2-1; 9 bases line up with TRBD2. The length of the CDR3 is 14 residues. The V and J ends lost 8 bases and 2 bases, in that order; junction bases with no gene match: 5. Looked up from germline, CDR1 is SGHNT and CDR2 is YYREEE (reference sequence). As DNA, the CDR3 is TGTGCCAGTACAGGCGGGGGGGCCTACAATGAGCAGTTCTTC. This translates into CASTGGGAYNEQFF.

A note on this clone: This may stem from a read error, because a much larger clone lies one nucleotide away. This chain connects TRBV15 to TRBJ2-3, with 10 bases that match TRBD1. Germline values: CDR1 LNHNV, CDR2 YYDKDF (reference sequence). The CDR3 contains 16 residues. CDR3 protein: CTTSHQPGQGSDTQYF. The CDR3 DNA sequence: TGTACCACCAGCCATCAACCGGGACAGGGGTCAGATACGCAGTATTTT.

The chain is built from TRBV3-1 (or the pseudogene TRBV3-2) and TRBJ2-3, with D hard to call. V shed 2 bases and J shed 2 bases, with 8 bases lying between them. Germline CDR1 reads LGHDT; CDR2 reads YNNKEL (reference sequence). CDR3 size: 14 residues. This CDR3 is CASSQRTHTDTQYF. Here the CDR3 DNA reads TGTGCCAGCAGCCAACGTACCCACACAGATACGCAGTATTTT.

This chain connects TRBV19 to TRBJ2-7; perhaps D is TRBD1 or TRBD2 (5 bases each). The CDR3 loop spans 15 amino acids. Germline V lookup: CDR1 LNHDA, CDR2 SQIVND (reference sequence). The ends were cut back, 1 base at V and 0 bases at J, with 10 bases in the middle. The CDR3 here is CASSIAGSNSYEQYF. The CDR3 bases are TGTGCCAGTAGTATAGCAGGGAGCAACTCCTACGAGCAGTACTTC.

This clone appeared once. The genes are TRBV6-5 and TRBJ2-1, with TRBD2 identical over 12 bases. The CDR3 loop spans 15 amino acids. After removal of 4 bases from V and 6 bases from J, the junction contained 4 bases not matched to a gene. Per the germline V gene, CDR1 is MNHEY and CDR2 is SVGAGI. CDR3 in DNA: TGTGCCAGCAGTTTTACTAGCGGGGGGCTCAATGAGCAGTTCTTC. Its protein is CASSFTSGGLNEQFF.

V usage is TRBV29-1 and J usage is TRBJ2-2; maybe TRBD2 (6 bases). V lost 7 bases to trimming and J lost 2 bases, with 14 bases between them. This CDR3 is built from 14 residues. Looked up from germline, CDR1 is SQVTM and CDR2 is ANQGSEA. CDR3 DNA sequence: TGCAGCGCCCGCTCGGGGGTTAACACCGGGGAGCTGTTTTTT. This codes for CSARSGVNTGELFF.

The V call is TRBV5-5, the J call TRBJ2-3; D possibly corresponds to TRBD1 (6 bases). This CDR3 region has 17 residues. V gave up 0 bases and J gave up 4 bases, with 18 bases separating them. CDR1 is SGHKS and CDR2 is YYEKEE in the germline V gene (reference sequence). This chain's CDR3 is CASSLGLDRFSPDTQYF. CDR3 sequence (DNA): TGTGCCAGCAGCTTGGGGCTTGACAGGTTCTCACCAGATACGCAGTATTTT.

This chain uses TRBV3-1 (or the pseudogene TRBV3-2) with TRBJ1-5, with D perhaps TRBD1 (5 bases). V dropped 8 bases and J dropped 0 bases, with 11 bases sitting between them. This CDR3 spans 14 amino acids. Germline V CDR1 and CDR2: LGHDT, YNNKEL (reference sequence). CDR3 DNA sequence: TGTGCCAGCGGGGGGGGGAATAGCAATCAGCCCCAGCATTTT. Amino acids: CASGGGNSNQPQHF.

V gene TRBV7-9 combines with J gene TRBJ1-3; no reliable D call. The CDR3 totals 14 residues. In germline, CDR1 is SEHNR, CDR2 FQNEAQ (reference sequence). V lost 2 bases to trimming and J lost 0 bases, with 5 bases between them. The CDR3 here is CASSLPLSGNTIYF. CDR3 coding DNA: TGTGCCAGCAGCTTACCCCTCTCTGGAAACACCATATATTTT.

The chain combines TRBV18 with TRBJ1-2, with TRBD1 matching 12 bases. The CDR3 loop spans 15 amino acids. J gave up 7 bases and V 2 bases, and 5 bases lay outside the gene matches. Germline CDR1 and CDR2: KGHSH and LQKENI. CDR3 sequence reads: CASSPLGQGASGYTF. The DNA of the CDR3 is TGTGCCAGCTCACCATTGGGACAGGGGGCGAGTGGCTACACCTTC.

CDR3 coding DNA: TGTGCCAGCAGCTTAGAAGGGTTTGGCTACACCTTC. It yields the protein CASSLEGFGYTF. The chain couples TRBV11-2 to TRBJ1-2; the D is unclear. The CDR3 has 12 amino acids. Trimming cost V 0 bases and J 7 bases, with 6 bases left between them. CDR1 SGHAT and CDR2 FQNNGV come from the germline V gene.

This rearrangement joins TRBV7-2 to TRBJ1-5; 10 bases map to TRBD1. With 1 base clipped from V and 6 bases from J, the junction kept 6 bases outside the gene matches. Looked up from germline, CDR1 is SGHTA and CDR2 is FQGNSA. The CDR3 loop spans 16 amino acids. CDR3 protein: CASSLVGQGMTQPQHF. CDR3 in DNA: TGTGCCAGCAGCTTAGTGGGACAGGGGATGACTCAGCCCCAGCATTTT.

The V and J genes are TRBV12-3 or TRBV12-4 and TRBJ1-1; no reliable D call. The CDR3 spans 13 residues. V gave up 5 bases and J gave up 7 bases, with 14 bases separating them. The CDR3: CASSLHLGSEAFF. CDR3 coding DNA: TGTGCCAGCAGTCTCCACCTCGGAAGTGAAGCTTTCTTT.

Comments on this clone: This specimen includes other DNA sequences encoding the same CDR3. CDR3 in DNA: TGCAGCGTTGCCGAGGGAGGTACGGGAAACACCATATATTTT. This translates into CSVAEGGTGNTIYF. V usage is TRBV29-1 and J usage is TRBJ1-3, with D unresolved. Germline assignment: CDR1 SQVTM and CDR2 ANQGSEA. V was trimmed by 4 bases and J by 4 bases, leaving 14 bases between them. The CDR3 consists of 14 residues.

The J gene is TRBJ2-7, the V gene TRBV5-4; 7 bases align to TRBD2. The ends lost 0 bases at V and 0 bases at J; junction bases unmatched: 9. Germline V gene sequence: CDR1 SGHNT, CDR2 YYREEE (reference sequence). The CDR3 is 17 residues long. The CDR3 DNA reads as TGTGCCAGCAGCTTGGACCCGGGGAGGGCCGGCTCCTACGAGCAGTACTTC. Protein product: CASSLDPGRAGSYEQYF. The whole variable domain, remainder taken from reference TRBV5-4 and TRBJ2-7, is ETGVTQSPTHLIKTRGQQVTLRCSSQSGHNTVSWYQQALGQGPQFIFQYYREEENGRGNFPPRFSGLQFPNYSSELNVNALELDDSALYLCASSLDPGRAGSYEQYFGPGTRLTVT.

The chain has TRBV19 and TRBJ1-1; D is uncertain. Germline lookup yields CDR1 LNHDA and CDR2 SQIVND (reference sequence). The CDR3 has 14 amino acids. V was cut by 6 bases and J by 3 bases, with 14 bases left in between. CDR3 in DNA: TGTGCCAGTAGCCGCCACATGGTGGACACTGAAGCTTTCTTT. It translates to CASSRHMVDTEAFF.

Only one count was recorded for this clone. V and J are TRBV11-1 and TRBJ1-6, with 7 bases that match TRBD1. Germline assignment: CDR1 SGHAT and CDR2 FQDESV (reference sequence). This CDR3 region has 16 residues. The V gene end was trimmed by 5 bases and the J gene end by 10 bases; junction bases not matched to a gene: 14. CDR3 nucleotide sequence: TGTGCCAGCAGCGCTAGAGCCGGGACAGCAGGATCACCCCTCCACTTT. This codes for CASSARAGTAGSPLHF.

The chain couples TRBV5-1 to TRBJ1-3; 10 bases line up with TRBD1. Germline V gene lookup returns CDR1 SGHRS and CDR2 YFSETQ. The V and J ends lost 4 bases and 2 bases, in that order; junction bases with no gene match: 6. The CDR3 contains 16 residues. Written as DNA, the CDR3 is TGCGCCAGCAGCGCAACGGGGACAGGGGCTGGAAACACCATATATTTT. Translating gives CASSATGTGAGNTIYF. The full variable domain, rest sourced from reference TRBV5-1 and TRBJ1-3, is KAGVTQTPRYLIKTRGQQVTLSCSPISGHRSVSWYQQTPGQGLQFLFEYFSETQRNKGNFPGRFSGRQFSNSRSEMNVSTLELGDSALYLCASSATGTGAGNTIYFGEGSWLTVV.

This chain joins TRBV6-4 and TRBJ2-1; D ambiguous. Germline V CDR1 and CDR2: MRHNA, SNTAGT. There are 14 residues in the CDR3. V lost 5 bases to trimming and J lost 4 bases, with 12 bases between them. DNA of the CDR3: TGTGCCAGCAGTCTTAATGGAGATTACAATGAGCAGTTCTTC. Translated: CASSLNGDYNEQFF.

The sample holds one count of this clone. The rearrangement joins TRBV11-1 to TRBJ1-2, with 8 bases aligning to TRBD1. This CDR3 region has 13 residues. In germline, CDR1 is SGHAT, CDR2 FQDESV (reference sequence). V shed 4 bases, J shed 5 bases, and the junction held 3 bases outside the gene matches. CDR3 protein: CASSSGQEYGYTF. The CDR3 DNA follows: TGTGCCAGCAGCTCGGGACAGGAATATGGCTACACCTTC.